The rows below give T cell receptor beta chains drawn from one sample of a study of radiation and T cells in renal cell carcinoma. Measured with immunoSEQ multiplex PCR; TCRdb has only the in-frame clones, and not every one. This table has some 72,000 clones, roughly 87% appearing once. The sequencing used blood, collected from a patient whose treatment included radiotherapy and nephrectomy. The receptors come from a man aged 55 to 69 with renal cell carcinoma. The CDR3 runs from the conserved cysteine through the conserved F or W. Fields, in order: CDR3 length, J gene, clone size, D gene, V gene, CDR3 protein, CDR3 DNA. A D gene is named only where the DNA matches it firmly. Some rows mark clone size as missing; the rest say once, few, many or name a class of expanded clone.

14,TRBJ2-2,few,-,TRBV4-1,CASSRSTTTGELFF,TGCGCCAGCAGCCGATCGACAACTACCGGGGAGCTGTTTTTT
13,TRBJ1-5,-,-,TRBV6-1,CASRGFSEQPQHF,TGTGCCAGCCGAGGTTTCTCGGAACAGCCCCAGCATTTT
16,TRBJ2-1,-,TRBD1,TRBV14,CASSQVETGGIDEQFF,TGTGCCAGCAGCCAAGTGGAGACAGGGGGCATTGATGAGCAGTTCTTC
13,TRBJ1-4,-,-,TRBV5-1,CASSLGGFEKLFF,TGCGCCAGCAGCTTGGGTGGTTTTGAAAAACTGTTTTTT
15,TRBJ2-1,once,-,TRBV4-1,CASSQAVPFYNEQFF,TGCGCCAGCAGCCAAGCGGTCCCTTTCTACAATGAGCAGTTCTTC
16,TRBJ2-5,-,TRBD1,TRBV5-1,CASSLGSTGAGETQYF,TGCGCCAGCAGCTTGGGGTCGACAGGGGCGGGGGAGACCCAGTACTTC
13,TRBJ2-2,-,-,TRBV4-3,CASSPTYTGELFF,TGCGCCAGCAGCCCGACTTACACCGGGGAGCTGTTTTTT
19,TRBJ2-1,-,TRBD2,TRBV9,CASSAQGQSGSPLYNEQFF,TGTGCCAGCAGCGCACAGGGACAAAGCGGGAGTCCCCTCTACAATGAGCAGTTCTTC
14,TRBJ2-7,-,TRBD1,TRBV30,CAWVSPGQGGEQYF,TGTGCCTGGGTTTCCCCGGGACAGGGGGGCGAGCAGTACTTC
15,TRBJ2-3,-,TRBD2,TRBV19,CASSRTGLPTDTQYF,TGTGCCAGTAGTCGTACGGGACTACCCACAGATACGCAGTATTTT
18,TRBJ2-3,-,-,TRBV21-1,CASSKGGGDTPSTDTQYF,TGTGCCAGCAGCAAAGGGGGGGGAGATACCCCTAGCACAGATACGCAGTATTTT
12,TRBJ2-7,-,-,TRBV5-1,CASSETSYEQYF,TGCGCCAGCAGCGAAACCTCCTACGAGCAGTACTTC
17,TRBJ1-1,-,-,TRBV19,CASSQPRTSGGYTEAFF,TGTGCCAGTAGTCAACCTAGAACATCGGGTGGGTACACTGAAGCTTTCTTT
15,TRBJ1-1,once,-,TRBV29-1,CSGSYGGPADTEAFF,TGCAGCGGTTCCTATGGAGGGCCGGCGGACACTGAAGCTTTCTTT
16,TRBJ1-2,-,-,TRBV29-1,CSVEDLITEGHYGYTF,TGCAGCGTTGAAGATCTGATCACTGAAGGGCACTATGGCTACACCTTC
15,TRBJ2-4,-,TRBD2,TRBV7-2,CASSPPGGQKNIQYF,TGTGCCAGCAGCCCCCCGGGAGGGCAGAAAAACATTCAGTACTTC
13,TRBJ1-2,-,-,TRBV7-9,CASSFGQNYGYTF,TGTGCCAGCAGCTTCGGACAAAACTATGGCTACACCTTC
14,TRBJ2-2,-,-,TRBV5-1,CASSQGQNTGELFF,TGCGCCAGCAGCCAGGGACAGAACACCGGGGAGCTGTTTTTT
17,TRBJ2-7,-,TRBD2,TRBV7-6,CASSLVSSGTLRGEQYF,TGTGCCAGCAGCTTAGTTTCTAGCGGGACCCTCCGGGGGGAGCAGTACTTC
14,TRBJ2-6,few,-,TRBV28,CASQTGAGANVLTF,TGTGCCAGCCAAACGGGAGCCGGGGCCAACGTCCTGACTTTC
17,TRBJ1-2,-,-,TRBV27,CASSWGRHNGVLYGYTF,TGTGCCAGCAGTTGGGGGAGGCACAACGGAGTCCTCTATGGCTACACCTTC
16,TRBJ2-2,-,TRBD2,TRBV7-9,CASSSPTSGNTGELFF,TGTGCCAGCAGCTCTCCGACTAGCGGGAACACCGGGGAGCTGTTTTTT
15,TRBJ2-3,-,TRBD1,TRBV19,CASSTPGRGSDTQYF,TGTGCCAGTAGTACTCCCGGCAGGGGGTCAGATACGCAGTATTTT
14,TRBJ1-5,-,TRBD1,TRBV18,CASSRTGENQPQHF,TGTGCCAGCTCACGGACAGGGGAGAATCAGCCCCAGCATTTT
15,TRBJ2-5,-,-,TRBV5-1,CASSLVVGKEETQYF,TGCGCCAGCAGCTTGGTGGTAGGGAAAGAAGAGACCCAGTACTTC
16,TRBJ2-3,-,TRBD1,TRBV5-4,CASSLKGTGGLDTQYF,TGTGCCAGCAGCTTGAAAGGGACAGGGGGCTTGGATACGCAGTATTTT
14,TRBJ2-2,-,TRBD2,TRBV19,CAIATSVNTGELFF,TGTGCCATCGCGACTAGCGTGAACACCGGGGAGCTGTTTTTT
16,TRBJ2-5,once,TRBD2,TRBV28,CASNRMGGRSQETQYF,TGTGCCAGCAATAGGATGGGCGGGAGGTCCCAAGAGACCCAGTACTTC
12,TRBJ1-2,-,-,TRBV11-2,CASSPTTGVYTF,TGTGCCAGCAGCCCTACGACGGGGGTCTACACCTTC
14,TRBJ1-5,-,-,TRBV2,CASRSSGRVQPQHF,TGTGCCAGCAGATCTTCAGGGCGGGTTCAGCCCCAGCATTTT
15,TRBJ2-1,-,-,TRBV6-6,CASRITDRAFNEQFF,TGTGCCAGCAGGATTACAGATAGAGCCTTCAATGAGCAGTTCTTC
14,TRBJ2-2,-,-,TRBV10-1,CASSGVAETGELFF,TGCGCCAGCAGTGGGGTAGCGGAGACCGGGGAGCTGTTTTTT
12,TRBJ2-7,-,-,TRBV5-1,CASSEVPGGEYF,TGCGCCAGCAGCGAGGTTCCAGGGGGGGAGTACTTC
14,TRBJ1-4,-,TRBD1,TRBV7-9,CASSTDRVNEKLFF,TGTGCCAGCAGCACGGACAGGGTCAATGAAAAACTGTTTTTT
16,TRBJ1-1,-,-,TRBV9,CASSVAPGGWNTEAFF,TGTGCCAGCAGCGTAGCCCCAGGTGGATGGAACACTGAAGCTTTCTTT
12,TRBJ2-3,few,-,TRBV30,CAWSNGRDTQYF,TGTGCCTGGTCCAACGGAAGAGATACGCAGTATTTT
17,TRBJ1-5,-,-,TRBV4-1,CASSQDVTVKSNQPQHF,TGCGCCAGCAGCCAAGATGTGACAGTAAAAAGCAATCAGCCCCAGCATTTT
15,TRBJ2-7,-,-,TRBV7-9,CASSLNVVRVHEQYF,TGTGCCAGCAGCTTAAACGTCGTCAGGGTGCACGAGCAGTACTTC
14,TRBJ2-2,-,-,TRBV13,CASSLGPATGELFF,TGTGCCAGCAGCTTAGGCCCAGCGACCGGGGAGCTGTTTTTT
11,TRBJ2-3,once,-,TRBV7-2,CASSLSLVGYF,TGTGCCAGCAGCTTAAGCTTGGTAGGGTATTTT
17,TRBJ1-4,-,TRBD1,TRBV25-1,CASSTRQGAATNEKLFF,TGTGCCAGCAGTACCCGACAGGGGGCCGCGACTAATGAAAAACTGTTTTTT
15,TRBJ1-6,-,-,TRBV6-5,CASITLGQFNSPLHF,TGTGCCAGCATTACTCTCGGACAGTTTAATTCACCCCTCCACTTT
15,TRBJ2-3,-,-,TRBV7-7,CASSLDQGTADTQYF,TGTGCCAGCAGCTTAGATCAGGGGACCGCAGATACGCAGTATTTT
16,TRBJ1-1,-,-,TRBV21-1,CASSSRGDSTNTEAFF,TGTGCCAGCAGCTCTCGGGGGGACAGCACGAACACTGAAGCTTTCTTT
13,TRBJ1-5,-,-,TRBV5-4,CASSLGLNQPQHF,TGTGCCAGCAGCTTGGGACTCAATCAGCCCCAGCATTTT
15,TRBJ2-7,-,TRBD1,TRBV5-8,CASSFSGRGPYEQYF,TGTGCCAGCAGCTTCTCTGGCAGGGGGCCCTACGAGCAGTACTTC
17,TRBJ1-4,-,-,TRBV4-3,CASSQDRGTFPNEKLFF,TGCGCCAGCAGCCAAGATCGGGGGACATTCCCCAATGAAAAACTGTTTTTT
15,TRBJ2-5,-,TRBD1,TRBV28,CASSSGTGGYETQYF,TGTGCCAGCAGTTCCGGGACAGGGGGCTATGAGACCCAGTACTTC
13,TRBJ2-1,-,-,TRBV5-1,CASSLVGSNEQFF,TGCGCCAGCAGCTTGGTCGGGAGCAATGAGCAGTTCTTC
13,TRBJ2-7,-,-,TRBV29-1,CSVLRDSSYEQYF,TGCAGCGTCCTCCGGGACTCTTCCTACGAGCAGTACTTC
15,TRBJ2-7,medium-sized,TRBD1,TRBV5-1,CASSLESGGAYEQYF,TGCGCCAGCAGCTTGGAATCAGGGGGAGCCTACGAGCAGTACTTC
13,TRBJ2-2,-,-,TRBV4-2,CASSPRDTGELFF,TGTGCCAGCAGCCCACGGGACACCGGGGAGCTGTTTTTT
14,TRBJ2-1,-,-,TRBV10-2,CASYGAGDYNEQFF,TGCGCCAGTTATGGAGCAGGGGACTACAATGAGCAGTTCTTC